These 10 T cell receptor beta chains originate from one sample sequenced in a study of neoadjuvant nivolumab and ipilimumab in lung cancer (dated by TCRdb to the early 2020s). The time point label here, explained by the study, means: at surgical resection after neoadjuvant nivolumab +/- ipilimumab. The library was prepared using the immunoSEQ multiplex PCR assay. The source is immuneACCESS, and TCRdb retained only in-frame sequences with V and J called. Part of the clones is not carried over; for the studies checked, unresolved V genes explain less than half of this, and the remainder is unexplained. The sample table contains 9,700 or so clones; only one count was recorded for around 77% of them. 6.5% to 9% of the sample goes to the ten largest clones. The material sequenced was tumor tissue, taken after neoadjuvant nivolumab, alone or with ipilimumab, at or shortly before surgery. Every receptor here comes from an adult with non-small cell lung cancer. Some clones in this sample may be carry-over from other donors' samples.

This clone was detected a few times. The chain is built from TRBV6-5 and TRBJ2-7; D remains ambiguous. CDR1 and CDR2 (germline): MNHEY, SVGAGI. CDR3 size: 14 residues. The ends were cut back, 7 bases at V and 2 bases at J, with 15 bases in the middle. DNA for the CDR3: TGTGCCAGCAAGAAGTCGGCCGAACCCTACGAGCAGTACTTC. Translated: CASKKSAEPYEQYF.

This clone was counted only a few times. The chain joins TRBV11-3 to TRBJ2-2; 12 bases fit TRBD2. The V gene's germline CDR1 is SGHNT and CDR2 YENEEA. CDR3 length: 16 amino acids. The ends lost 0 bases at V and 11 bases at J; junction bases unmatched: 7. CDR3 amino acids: CASSLDLLAGGGELFF. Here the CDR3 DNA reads TGTGCCAGCAGCTTAGACTTACTAGCGGGAGGAGGAGAGCTGTTTTTT.

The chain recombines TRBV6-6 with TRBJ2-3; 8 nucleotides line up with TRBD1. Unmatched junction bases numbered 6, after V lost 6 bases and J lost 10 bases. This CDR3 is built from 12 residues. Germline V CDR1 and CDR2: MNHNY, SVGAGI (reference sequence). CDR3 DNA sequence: TGTGCCAGCAGCTCGACAGGGGACGCGCAGTATTTT. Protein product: CASSSTGDAQYF.

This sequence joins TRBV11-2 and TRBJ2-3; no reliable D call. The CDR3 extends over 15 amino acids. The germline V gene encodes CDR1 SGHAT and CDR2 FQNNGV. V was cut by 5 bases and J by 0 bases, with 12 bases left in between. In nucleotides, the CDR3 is TGTGCCAGCAGCGACCGGTCTAGAAGCACAGATACGCAGTATTTT. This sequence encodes CASSDRSRSTDTQYF.

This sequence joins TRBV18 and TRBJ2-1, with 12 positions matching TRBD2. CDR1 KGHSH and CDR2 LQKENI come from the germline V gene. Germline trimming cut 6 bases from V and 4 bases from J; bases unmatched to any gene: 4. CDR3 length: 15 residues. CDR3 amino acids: CASSRTSGTYNEQFF. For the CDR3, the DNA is TGTGCCAGCTCTAGGACTAGCGGGACTTACAATGAGCAGTTCTTC.

This CDR3 reads CASSFRALAGDEQYF. The CDR3 region has the DNA TGTGCCAGCAGCTTTCGGGCGTTAGCGGGAGACGAGCAGTACTTC. This chain links TRBV7-9 with TRBJ2-7; TRBD2 aligns across 9 bases. The V gene's germline CDR1 is SEHNR and CDR2 FQNEAQ (reference sequence). After removal of 3 bases from V and 5 bases from J, the junction contained 8 bases not matched to a gene. This CDR3 spans 15 amino acids.

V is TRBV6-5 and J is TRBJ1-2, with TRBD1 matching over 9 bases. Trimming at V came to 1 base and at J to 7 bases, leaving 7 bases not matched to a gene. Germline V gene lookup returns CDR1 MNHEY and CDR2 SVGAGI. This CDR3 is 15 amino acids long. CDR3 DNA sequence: TGTGCCAGCAGTTACTTGGGGACAGGGATTCGTGGCTACACCTTC. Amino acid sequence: CASSYLGTGIRGYTF.

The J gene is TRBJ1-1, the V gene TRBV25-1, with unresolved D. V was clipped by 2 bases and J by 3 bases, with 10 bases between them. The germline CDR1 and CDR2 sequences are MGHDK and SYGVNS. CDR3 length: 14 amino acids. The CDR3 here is CASSERLQDTEAFF. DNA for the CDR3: TGTGCCAGCAGTGAAAGGCTGCAAGACACTGAAGCTTTCTTT.

The CDR3 bases are TGCGCCAGCAGCCCCACAGGGGACCCCAATCAGCCCCAGCATTTT. Protein product: CASSPTGDPNQPQHF. The rearrangement uses TRBV5-1 and TRBJ1-5; TRBD1 matches at 7 bases. The V segment lost 4 bases and the J segment 3 bases; nucleotides outside the gene matches: 7. In germline, CDR1 is SGHRS, CDR2 YFSETQ. The length of the CDR3 is 15 residues.

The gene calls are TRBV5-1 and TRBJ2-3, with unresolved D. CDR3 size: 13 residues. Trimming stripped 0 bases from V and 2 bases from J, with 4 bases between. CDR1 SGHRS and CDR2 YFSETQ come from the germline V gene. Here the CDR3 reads CASSLESTDTQYF. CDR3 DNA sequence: TGCGCCAGCAGCTTGGAATCCACAGATACGCAGTATTTT.